Here is one TCR beta chain with its context. Its antigen is undetermined. The PCR used 60 Vbeta and 13 Jbeta primers. Clones were read by immunoSEQ multiplex PCR, and TCRdb kept only the in-frame ones, dropping some. The sample contains about 70,000 clones, less than 70% of which appear only once. CDR3 size: 14 residues. V shed 3 bases and J 4 bases; nucleotides not matched to a gene: 4. Per germline, CDR1 GTSNPN and CDR2 SVGIG (reference sequence). The source of the sample is a study of cytomegalovirus exposure and HLA in healthy donors. Study-level points and caveats: In a later analysis, productive TCRs from donors in an Asian-associated ancestry cluster reportedly carried fewer N-insertions than the cohort mean.

The V call is TRBV30, the J call TRBJ2-7; 12 bases agree with TRBD1. The receptor comes from a man aged 25-40 years in good health and CMV-seronegative. The sequencing input was PBMCs. The CDR3, as DNA: TGTGCCTGGAGGGGACAGGGGGCGCGGTACGAGCAGTACTTC. Residues: CAWRGQGARYEQYF.